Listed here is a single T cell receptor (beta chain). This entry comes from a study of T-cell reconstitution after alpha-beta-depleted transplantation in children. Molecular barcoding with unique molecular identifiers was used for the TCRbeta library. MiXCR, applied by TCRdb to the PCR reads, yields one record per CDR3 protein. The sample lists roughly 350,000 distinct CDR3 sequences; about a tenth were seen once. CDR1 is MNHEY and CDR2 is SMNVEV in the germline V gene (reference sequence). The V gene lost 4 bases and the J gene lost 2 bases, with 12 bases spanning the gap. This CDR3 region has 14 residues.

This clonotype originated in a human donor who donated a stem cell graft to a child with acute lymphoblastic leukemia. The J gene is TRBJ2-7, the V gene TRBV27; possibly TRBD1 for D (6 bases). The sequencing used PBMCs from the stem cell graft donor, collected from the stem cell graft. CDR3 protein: CASSSGDITYEQYF. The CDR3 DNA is TGTGCCAGCAGTTCCGGGGACATAACCTACGAGCAGTACTTC.